This passage covers 2 T cell receptor beta chains from one sample sequenced in a study of OX40 agonist ivuxolimab in advanced cancers. Repertoires were generated with immunoSEQ multiplex PCR, while TCRdb's copy carries only in-frame clones and drops some. The table records some 8,000 clones, around 72% of them present only once. The material was CD4+ or CD8+ T cells sorted from blood, obtained in a trial of the OX40 agonist ivuxolimab. These receptors came from an adult with an advanced solid tumor such as melanoma, head and neck, liver or kidney cancer.

This rearrangement joins TRBV5-6 to TRBJ1-1, with no clear D. Germline V lookup: CDR1 SGHDT, CDR2 YYEEEE. CDR3 size: 14 residues. Deletions cut 4 bases from V and 0 bases from J, with 10 bases between. CDR3 DNA sequence: TGTGCCAGCAGCCCTTTCCCACTGAACACTGAAGCTTTCTTT. It is translated as CASSPFPLNTEAFF.

The chain has TRBV7-9 and TRBJ1-2; D is possibly TRBD1 (6 bases). Germline values: CDR1 SEHNR, CDR2 FQNEAQ (reference sequence). CDR3 length: 16 amino acids. V lost 0 bases and J 4 bases, leaving 15 bases between the germline ends. The CDR3 loop reads CASSLAYSDRSYGYTF. The DNA of the CDR3 is TGTGCCAGCAGCTTAGCCTACTCCGACAGGAGCTATGGCTACACCTTC.